The 13 T cell receptor beta chains given below trace back to one sample, sequenced in a study of response to subunit inactivated influenza vaccine. TCRdb reprocessed the RT-PCR reads via MiXCR and lists one record per CDR3 protein. This repertoire shows about 520,000 distinct CDR3 sequences, roughly 11% found once; its top ten account for approximately 12%. The starting material was PBMCs from blood, obtained roughly 47 days after vaccination. Receptors were obtained from a man in his forties or fifties who received an inactivated influenza vaccine.

This clonotype occurred a few times. V usage is TRBV30 and J usage is TRBJ2-7; D is undetermined. V gave up 2 bases and J gave up 2 bases, with 7 bases separating them. Per the germline V gene, CDR1 is GTSNPN and CDR2 is SVGIG (reference sequence). CDR3 length equals 12 residues. CDR3 region: CAWSTETYEQYF. In DNA form, the CDR3 reads TGTGCCTGGAGTACAGAGACCTACGAGCAGTACTTC. Full variable domain (rest looked up from reference TRBV30 and TRBJ2-7): SQTIHQWPATLVQPVGSPLSLECTVEGTSNPNLYWYRQAAGRGLQLLFYSVGIGQISSEVPQNLSASRPQDRQFILSSKKLLLSDSGFYLCAWSTETYEQYFGPGTRLTVT.

This clonotype was seen a handful of times. This chain joins TRBV6-2 or TRBV6-3 and TRBJ2-1; 8 nucleotides align to TRBD2. Germline CDR1 is MNHEY and CDR2 is SVGEGT. V dropped 8 bases and J dropped 6; count of bases not matched to a gene: 9. CDR3 length: 14 residues. The CDR3 nucleotides read TGTGCCAGCTTGCGGGAGGTGGGCCTCAATGAGCAGTTCTTC. As protein: CASLREVGLNEQFF.

In this sample, this clonotype turned up a few times. CDR3 loop: CAISENNVLPKVYEQYF. DNA of the CDR3: TGTGCCATCAGTGAGAACAACGTGCTCCCCAAAGTCTACGAGCAGTACTTC. V and J are TRBV10-3 and TRBJ2-7, with D unresolved. Germline CDR1 ENHRY, CDR2 SYGVKD. The ends were cut back, 2 bases at V and 3 bases at J, with 20 bases in the middle. The CDR3 loop spans 17 amino acids.

In this sample, this clonotype turned up a few times. The chain couples TRBV20-1 to TRBJ2-7, with D possibly being TRBD1 or TRBD2 (6 bases each). V was trimmed by 6 bases and J by 0 bases, leaving 9 bases between them. This CDR3 comprises 12 residues. Germline V CDR1 and CDR2: DFQATT, SNEGSKA (reference sequence). The CDR3 sequence: CSARGDSYEQYF. DNA for the CDR3: TGCAGTGCGAGGGGGGACTCCTACGAGCAGTACTTC.

This clonotype was seen only a few times. This chain connects TRBV5-1 to TRBJ2-3; D possibly uses TRBD1 or TRBD2 (5 bases each). This CDR3 is 18 amino acids long. V was cut by 4 bases and J by 2 bases, with 23 bases left in between. Germline CDR1 is SGHRS and CDR2 is YFSETQ. The CDR3: CASSVLGREFSLTDTQYF. CDR3 DNA sequence: TGCGCCAGCAGCGTGCTGGGACGTGAATTCTCTCTCACAGATACGCAGTATTTT.

This clonotype has a count of ten or more. This chain connects TRBV28 to TRBJ1-1; 8 bases align to TRBD1. The CDR3 is 16 amino acids. V dropped 5 bases and J dropped 5; count of bases not matched to a gene: 13. Germline CDR1 reads MDHEN; CDR2 reads SYDVKM. CDR3 nucleotide sequence: TGTGCCAGCAGTCCCCATCACCAGGGGGCGCCGACTGAAGCTTTCTTT. The encoded protein is CASSPHHQGAPTEAFF.

With respect to this clonotype: Given a much more abundant clone one base away, this may be a read error. The chain employs TRBV5-1 and TRBJ2-6; tentatively, D is TRBD1 or TRBD2 (5 bases each). Germline CDR1 is SGHRS and CDR2 is YFSETQ. This CDR3 comprises 15 residues. The chain's CDR3 is CTSSLGETGANVLTF. The CDR3 nucleotides are TGCACCAGCAGCTTGGGGGAGACTGGGGCCAACGTCCTGACTTTC.

Only a few counts were recorded for this clonotype. This chain joins TRBV2 and TRBJ2-2; D gene unclear. Trimming took 7 bases from V and 6 from J, leaving 9 bases between them. The CDR3 length is 12 residues. Germline CDR1 SNHLY, CDR2 FYNNEI. The CDR3 sequence: CASNLPPGELFF. CDR3 sequence (DNA): TGTGCCAGCAACCTCCCCCCCGGGGAGCTGTTTTTT.

This clonotype turned up a few times. The chain uses TRBV20-1 and TRBJ2-1, with 12 nucleotides matching TRBD2. Germline CDR1 and CDR2: DFQATT and SNEGSKA (reference sequence). The junction had 10 bases not matched to a gene; V was cut back by 5 bases and J by 5 bases. The length of the CDR3 is 16 residues. Here the CDR3 reads CSALIRTSGIHNEQFF. The CDR3 DNA reads TGCAGTGCTCTTATTCGGACTAGCGGGATCCACAATGAGCAGTTCTTC.

This clonotype was seen only a few times. The genes are TRBV25-1 and TRBJ2-1; 10 nucleotides agree with TRBD1. Germline values: CDR1 MGHDK, CDR2 SYGVNS. With V trimmed by 2 bases and J by 6 bases, 4 bases remained unmatched. The CDR3 covers 15 residues. The CDR3 here is CASSEKGQGGNEQFF. CDR3 DNA sequence: TGTGCCAGCAGTGAAAAAGGACAGGGGGGCAATGAGCAGTTCTTC.

The rearrangement joins TRBV4-3 to TRBJ1-6; D is undetermined. Looked up from germline, CDR1 is LGHNA and CDR2 is YSLEER. The CDR3 loop spans 13 amino acids. V dropped 0 bases and J dropped 12 bases, with 9 bases sitting between them. For the CDR3, the DNA is TGCGCCAGCAGCCAAGAGAGGAATGGACCCCTCCACTTT. As protein: CASSQERNGPLHF.

The chain couples TRBV5-6 to TRBJ1-5; D is undetermined. This CDR3 contains 14 residues. V gave up 0 bases and J gave up 12 bases, with 16 bases separating them. Germline loops: CDR1 SGHDT, CDR2 YYEEEE. CDR3 sequence: CASSLAPYPFDQHF. DNA for the CDR3: TGTGCCAGCAGCTTGGCGCCCTACCCTTTTGACCAGCATTTT.

This chain joins TRBV27 and TRBJ2-2; no clear D. The CDR3 contains 14 residues. Deletions cut 3 bases from V and 1 base from J, with 6 bases between. CDR1 is MNHEY and CDR2 is SMNVEV in the germline V gene (reference sequence). The CDR3 reads CASSFEVNTGELFF. CDR3 in DNA: TGTGCCAGCAGTTTTGAGGTGAACACCGGGGAGCTGTTTTTT.